This is a list of T cell receptor beta chains from one sample in a study of shared clonotypes between healthy human individuals. Profiling relied on immunoSEQ multiplex PCR, and the TCRdb table lists in-frame clones only, not all of them. The profile covers about 1.5 million clones, with 95% to 99% appearing a single time and about 0.45% taken by the ten largest. Sequencing input: naive CD4+ T cells sorted from blood. All receptors come from a man aged 25 to 45 in good health. The CDR3 runs from the conserved cysteine through the conserved F or W. The order of the fields is V gene, D gene, J gene, CDR3 DNA, CDR3 protein. A D gene is named only where the DNA matches it firmly.

>TRBV6-6|NA|TRBJ1-2
TGTGCCAGCAGTCAGGACAGCTTTGGCTACACCTTC
CASSQDSFGYTF
>TRBV2|NA|TRBJ2-3
TGTGCCAGCAGGGGGACATCAGATACGCAGTATTTT
CASRGTSDTQYF
>TRBV2|NA|TRBJ1-1
TGTGCCAGCAACCCTCCTAAGGGCCGTATGAACACTGAAGCTTTCTTT
CASNPPKGRMNTEAFF
>TRBV28|NA|TRBJ2-3
TGTGCCAGCAGTATCAGGGACTTAAGGTCGGATACGCAGTATTTT
CASSIRDLRSDTQYF
>TRBV7-9|NA|TRBJ2-1
TGTGCCAGCAGCCCCCAAGGGATTAACGAGCAGTTCTTC
CASSPQGINEQFF
>TRBV2|TRBD2|TRBJ2-7
TGTGCCAGCACGGGACTAGCGGGAGTAACCGAGCAGTACTTC
CASTGLAGVTEQYF
>TRBV7-9|NA|TRBJ2-7
TGTGCCAGCAGCTCCAGGTATGGACTCTCCCAGGACGAGCAGTACTTC
CASSSRYGLSQDEQYF
>TRBV19|TRBD1|TRBJ2-7
TGTGCCAGTAGCCCTAACAGGGGGCTCGACGAGCAGTACTTC
CASSPNRGLDEQYF
>TRBV11-3|NA|TRBJ2-3
TGTGCCAGCAGCTTGACCTCCATGAATACAGATACGCAGTATTTT
CASSLTSMNTDTQYF
>TRBV15|NA|TRBJ2-5
TGTGCCACCAGCACCGGGGAAGAGACCCAGTACTTC
CATSTGEETQYF
>TRBV9|NA|TRBJ2-2
TGTGCCAGCAGCGTACATCGGGGGGCGCGGTTGAACACCGGGGAGCTGTTTTTT
CASSVHRGARLNTGELFF
>TRBV13|TRBD2|TRBJ2-5
TGTGCCAGCAGCCTAAAATTCAATTCTTTGGGACTAGTAATCCAAGAGACCCAGTACTTC
CASSLKFNSLGLVIQETQYF
>TRBV4-1|TRBD1|TRBJ2-3
TGCGCCAGCAGCCAATCCAGGGACAGTAACACAGATACGCAGTATTTT
CASSQSRDSNTDTQYF
>TRBV18|NA|TRBJ2-3
TGTGCCAGCTCACCACTAAACTCTGCAGATACGCAGTATTTT
CASSPLNSADTQYF
>TRBV9|NA|TRBJ2-3
TGTGCCAGCAGCCCTTCCCTCACAGATACGCAGTATTTT
CASSPSLTDTQYF
>TRBV6-5|NA|TRBJ2-7
TGTGCCAGCAGTTATGGACTTCCGCTGTTCTACGAGCAGTACTTC
CASSYGLPLFYEQYF
>TRBV7-9|TRBD2|TRBJ2-7
TGTGCCAGCAGCTCGCAAGCGGGAAGAGCAGACGAGCAGTACTTC
CASSSQAGRADEQYF
>TRBV19|NA|TRBJ2-7
TGTGCCAGTACCCCTGGAACGCCCGGGGGCGAGCAGTACTTC
CASTPGTPGGEQYF
>TRBV10-3|TRBD1|TRBJ2-2
TGTGCCATCAGGGACCCCGGGACAGGGGGCTCCGGGGAGCTGTTTTTT
CAIRDPGTGGSGELFF
>TRBV9|NA|TRBJ2-3
TGTGCCAGCAGCGTCGTCAATACAGGGACTTTAAGCGCAGATACGCAGTATTTT
CASSVVNTGTLSADTQYF
>TRBV10-3|TRBD2|TRBJ2-7
TGTGCCATCAGACTAGCGGGAGGACACGAGCAGTACTTC
CAIRLAGGHEQYF
>TRBV18|TRBD1|TRBJ1-4
TGTGCCAGCTCACCTAGCCTATACCCGGGACAGGGACGAGGGAGTAATGAAAAACTGTTTTTT
CASSPSLYPGQGRGSNEKLFF
>TRBV30|NA|TRBJ2-7
TGTGCCTGGAGGCGGGGACCAGCCCGCGAGCAGTACTTC
CAWRRGPAREQYF
>TRBV5-4|NA|TRBJ1-2
TGTGCCAGCAGAAAGCCGGGACTCAGCGGTGGCTACACCTTC
CASRKPGLSGGYTF
>TRBV21-1|NA|TRBJ1-5
TGTGCCAGCAGCGAACACACAGGGTTTAATTGTAATCAGCCCCAGCATTTT
CASSEHTGFNCNQPQHF
>TRBV27|NA|TRBJ2-1
TGTGCCAGCAGCCGACAGGTATACAATGAGCAGTTCTTC
CASSRQVYNEQFF
>TRBV10-2|NA|TRBJ1-4
TGCGCCAGCAGTGAGTCAAGGAGAAAACTGTTTTTT
CASSESRRKLFF
>TRBV11-3|NA|TRBJ2-6
TGTGCCAGCAGCTTACGGGGAACTGGGGCCAACGTCCTGACTTTC
CASSLRGTGANVLTF
>TRBV6-5|NA|TRBJ2-1
TGTGCCAGCAGTCGAACCCCGATCGGAGGCAATGAGCAGTTCTTC
CASSRTPIGGNEQFF
>TRBV2|NA|TRBJ2-1
TGTGCCAGCAAAACTAGTCCCTCCTACAATGAGCAGTTCTTC
CASKTSPSYNEQFF